The 20 T cell receptor beta chains listed next were all sequenced from one sample in a study of Tregs in tolerant kidney transplant recipients. The protocol was immunoSEQ multiplex PCR, while the TCRdb copy is restricted to in-frame clones and leaves out a portion. The sample comprises some 250,000 clones, about 86% of which are singletons, and about 0.64% rests with the top ten. Sequencing was done on a sample of CD4+ T cells from blood. The receptors were gathered from a human donor in good health.

V gene TRBV7-3 combines with J gene TRBJ2-1; D remains unclear. The V gene's germline CDR1 is SGHTA and CDR2 FQGTGA. V was cut by 2 bases and J by 9 bases, with 11 bases left in between. The CDR3 runs to 13 residues. CDR3 DNA sequence: TGTGCCAGCAGCTTACGGGCAGTGGGTGAGCAGTTCTTC. Amino acids: CASSLRAVGEQFF.

The rearrangement joins TRBV9 to TRBJ2-1, with 7 positions matching TRBD2. Germline CDR1 reads SGDLS; CDR2 reads YYNGEE. This CDR3 is built from 16 residues. J lost 8 bases, V lost 5 bases, and 16 bases had no gene match. The CDR3: CASSLRTRVDEYEQFF. The DNA for the CDR3 is TGTGCCAGCAGTTTAAGGACTAGAGTCGATGAGTATGAGCAGTTCTTC.

This sequence joins TRBV30 and TRBJ2-3; TRBD2 matches at 9 bases. CDR3 length: 16 residues. The J segment lost 1 base and the V segment lost 0 bases, leaving 5 bases of the junction unmatched. CDR1 and CDR2 (germline): GTSNPN, SVGIG (reference sequence). The CDR3 loop is CAWSVASGKRTDTQYF. The CDR3 coding sequence is TGTGCCTGGAGTGTAGCTAGCGGGAAACGCACAGATACGCAGTATTTT.

The chain uses TRBV29-1 and TRBJ2-2, with 9 bases lining up with TRBD2. This CDR3 has 12 amino acids. From germline, CDR1 is SQVTM and CDR2 ANQGSEA. As DNA, the CDR3 is TGCAGTTCGACTAGCGGCACCGGGGAGCTGTTTTTT. It is translated as CSSTSGTGELFF.

The chain is built from TRBV7-2 and TRBJ1-1; D is ambiguous. Trimming left V 5 bases short and J 4 bases short, with 11 bases between. CDR1 is SGHTA and CDR2 is FQGNSA in the germline V gene. This CDR3 spans 13 amino acids. In nucleotides, the CDR3 is TGTGCCAGCAGCCAACGGGTAATCACTGAAGCTTTCTTT. Amino acid sequence: CASSQRVITEAFF.

The chain couples TRBV2 to TRBJ1-4; 10 nucleotides line up with TRBD1. In germline, CDR1 is SNHLY, CDR2 FYNNEI. The CDR3 covers 14 residues. V lost 8 bases to trimming and J lost 8 bases; unmatched junction nucleotides: 8. Written as DNA, the CDR3 is TGTGCCAGCTCAGTTGGGACAGGGGAAGAAAAACTGTTTTTT. This gives the protein CASSVGTGEEKLFF.

The chain has TRBV28 and TRBJ1-1; 7 positions match TRBD1. Germline CDR1 and CDR2: MDHEN and SYDVKM. The V and J ends lost 6 bases and 4 bases, in that order; junction bases with no gene match: 8. The CDR3 contains 14 residues. For the CDR3, the DNA is TGTGCCAGCAGGGGCTTTGACAGGGCCACTGAAGCTTTCTTT. Translating gives CASRGFDRATEAFF.

This chain links TRBV7-2 with TRBJ2-3; 7 bases match TRBD2. The CDR3 has 15 amino acids. The V segment lost 2 bases and the J segment 3 bases; nucleotides outside the gene matches: 5. From germline, CDR1 is SGHTA and CDR2 FQGNSA. In DNA form, the CDR3 reads TGTGCCAGCAGCTTACGCGGCGGGAGAACAGATACGCAGTATTTT. Translation: CASSLRGGRTDTQYF. Supplemented by reference TRBV7-2 and TRBJ2-3, the full variable domain reads GAGVSQSPSNKVTEKGKDVELRCDPISGHTALYWYRQSLGQGLEFLIYFQGNSAPDKSGLPSDRFSAERTGGSVSTLTIQRTQQEDSAVYLCASSLRGGRTDTQYFGPGTRLTVL.

This clone was observed a handful of times. The gene calls are TRBV6-6 and TRBJ2-1; 8 nucleotides match TRBD1. CDR3 length equals 16 residues. CDR1 is MNHNY and CDR2 is SVGAGI in the germline V gene (reference sequence). J gave up 5 bases and V 5 bases, and 11 bases lay outside the gene matches. CDR3: CASSTFLGQGDNEQFF. The CDR3 DNA sequence: TGTGCCAGCAGTACCTTCCTTGGACAGGGAGACAATGAGCAGTTCTTC.

This clone was detected once. This chain uses TRBV20-1 with TRBJ1-1; D gene unclear. The CDR3 runs 11 residues. The V gene lost 7 bases and the J gene lost 3 bases, with 9 bases spanning the gap. The germline V gene encodes CDR1 DFQATT and CDR2 SNEGSKA (reference sequence). The CDR3 DNA follows: TGCAGTGTTAACATGTACACTGAAGCTTTCTTT. Translated: CSVNMYTEAFF.

V and J are TRBV19 and TRBJ2-5; 9 nucleotides agree with TRBD1. This CDR3 has 15 residues. The germline V gene has CDR1 LNHDA and CDR2 SQIVND (reference sequence). V lost 5 bases to trimming and J lost 4 bases; unmatched junction nucleotides: 8. For the CDR3, the DNA is TGTGCCAGTAGTGCCCAAGGACAGGGGATAGAGACCCAGTACTTC. Its protein product is CASSAQGQGIETQYF.

The rearrangement links TRBV6-5 to TRBJ1-1, with 8 nucleotides matching TRBD1. CDR1 MNHEY and CDR2 SVGAGI come from the germline V gene. This CDR3 is built from 14 residues. V lost 6 bases to trimming and J lost 11 bases; unmatched junction nucleotides: 14. CDR3 sequence reads: CASRPGQGLGLAFF. The CDR3 region has the DNA TGTGCCAGCAGACCCGGACAGGGTTTGGGTTTGGCTTTCTTT.

This clone was seen just once. The DNA for the CDR3 is TGTGCCAGCAGCCGGCTAGCGGGGCCTTCCAATGAGCAGTTCTTC. Translating it yields CASSRLAGPSNEQFF. The chain combines TRBV6-5 with TRBJ2-1, with TRBD2 matching 9 bases. CDR3 size: 15 residues. Looked up from germline, CDR1 is MNHEY and CDR2 is SVGAGI. V shed 6 bases and J 6 bases; nucleotides not matched to a gene: 9.

On this clone itself: One junction end disagrees with the germline gene, perhaps due to a read error. J is TRBJ2-7 and V is TRBV6-6; D perhaps matches TRBD1 (6 bases). CDR3 length: 15 residues. Germline lookup yields CDR1 MNHNY and CDR2 SVGAGI (reference sequence). The chain's CDR3 is CASSPRDKTSYGQYF. DNA of the CDR3: TGTGCCAGCAGTCCAAGGGACAAAACCTCCTACGGGCAGTACTTC.

Notes on this clone: At one end the junction does not follow the germline gene, possibly because of a read error. The gene calls are TRBV7-7 and TRBJ2-1, with a tentative D call TRBD1 (6 bases). The CDR3 consists of 13 residues. Germline V gene sequence: CDR1 SSHAT, CDR2 FNYEAQ (reference sequence). This CDR3 reads CASSPDRLNEQFF. In nucleotides, the CDR3 is TGTGCTAGCAGCCCTGACAGGCTCAATGAGCAGTTCTTC.

The V gene is TRBV29-1, the J gene TRBJ2-7, with TRBD1 matching 8 bases. Per germline, CDR1 SQVTM and CDR2 ANQGSEA. The CDR3 length is 12 residues. With V trimmed by 5 bases and J by 2 bases, 2 bases remained unmatched. The DNA for the CDR3 is TGCAGCGTTAGGACAGGGCCCTACGAGCAGTACTTC. Protein: CSVRTGPYEQYF.

The chain employs TRBV19 and TRBJ1-5; the D gene is possibly TRBD1 (6 bases). Germline V gene sequence: CDR1 LNHDA, CDR2 SQIVND (reference sequence). The CDR3 consists of 15 residues. Trimming pared 3 bases from V and 4 bases from J, leaving 13 bases between. CDR3 sequence reads: CASSILGQANQPQHF. The CDR3 region has the DNA TGTGCCAGTAGTATTTTGGGACAAGCAAATCAGCCCCAGCATTTT.

The chain is built from TRBV10-3 and TRBJ2-7; D might be TRBD2 (5 bases). The CDR3 totals 13 residues. Germline V gene sequence: CDR1 ENHRY, CDR2 SYGVKD. V lost 7 bases and J lost 7, with 17 bases in between. Here the CDR3 reads CAITGTPPGEQYF. The CDR3 region has the DNA TGTGCCATCACGGGTACGCCGCCGGGGGAGCAGTACTTC.

DNA of the CDR3: TGTGCCTGGAGTAGGGGATGGGGCACTGAAGCTTTCTTT. It translates to CAWSRGWGTEAFF. V gene TRBV30 combines with J gene TRBJ1-1, with D maybe TRBD1 (5 bases). The CDR3 spans 13 residues. CDR1 GTSNPN and CDR2 SVGIG come from the germline V gene (reference sequence). Between the trimmed V and J ends, which lost 2 bases and 4 bases, there was a span of 11 bases.

This chain links TRBV10-1 with TRBJ2-7; D not certain. Germline CDR1 is WNHNN and CDR2 is SYGVQD (reference sequence). CDR3 length: 14 amino acids. V was trimmed by 2 bases and J by 1 base, leaving 9 bases between them. This chain's CDR3 is CASSEGDGSYEQYF. CDR3 sequence (DNA): TGCGCCAGCAGTGAGGGAGACGGTTCCTACGAGCAGTACTTC.